The next 9 T cell receptor beta chains were all read from a single sample in a study of human T cells and chemical hapten exposure. Time point in this sample: healthy volunteer bleed at 6 weeks. It was unfractionated whole blood from which total RNA was extracted. TCRdb ran MiXCR on the RACE reads and lists one entry per CDR3 protein. The sample gives some 40,000 distinct CDR3 sequences, about 3.7% of which show up once; around 5.7% is in the top ten. Sequenced material: whole blood. Receptors originate from a human donor in good health. Some clones in this sample may be carry-over from other donors' samples.

This clonotype was recorded many times. This sequence joins TRBV6-2 or TRBV6-3 and TRBJ2-6, with TRBD1 matching over 10 bases. The CDR3 spans 15 residues. J lost 11 bases, V lost 2 bases, and 6 bases had no gene match. CDR1 and CDR2 (germline): MNHEY, SVGEGT. DNA of the CDR3: TGTGCCAGCAGTTACCCGGACAGGGGGTCCCACGTCCTGACTTTC. This encodes CASSYPDRGSHVLTF.

The sample holds many counts of this clonotype. The chain has TRBV4-2 and TRBJ1-4; the match to TRBD1 covers 7 bases. CDR1 and CDR2 (germline): LGHNA, YNFKEQ. Losses at the gene ends were 0 bases for V and 8 bases for J; bases not matched to a gene: 3. There are 14 residues in the CDR3. CDR3 protein: CASSQDRGREKLFF. The CDR3, as DNA: TGTGCCAGCAGCCAAGACAGGGGGAGAGAAAAACTGTTTTTT.

In its sample, this clonotype was seen many times. This chain uses TRBV6-5 with TRBJ1-5; 7 bases line up with TRBD1. CDR1 is MNHEY and CDR2 is SVGAGI in the germline V gene. The V segment lost 5 bases and the J segment 9 bases; nucleotides outside the gene matches: 10. The CDR3 length is 14 residues. The CDR3 loop is CASSLDRAYRPQHF. DNA of the CDR3: TGTGCCAGCAGTCTTGACAGGGCCTATCGGCCCCAGCATTTT.

This clonotype occurred a few times. The J gene is TRBJ2-7, the V gene TRBV3-1; D could derive from TRBD1 or TRBD2 (5 bases each). V was pared by 4 bases and J by 3 bases, with 13 bases between. The CDR3 is made up of 14 amino acids. Germline V lookup: CDR1 LGHDT, CDR2 YNNKEL (reference sequence). DNA for the CDR3: TGTGCCAGCAGCCCGCCGGGACGGCTCTACGAGCAGTACTTC. Its protein product is CASSPPGRLYEQYF.

This clonotype was detected many times. The chain has TRBV4-1 and TRBJ1-1; tentative D call: TRBD1 (5 bases). This CDR3 has 18 amino acids. Germline V gene data show CDR1 as MGHRA and CDR2 as YSYEKL. V lost 0 bases and J lost 4, with 21 bases in between. CDR3 DNA sequence: TGCGCCAGCAGCCAAGATGGGTTCGGGACGGTCGGTATCACTGAAGCTTTCTTT. The encoded protein is CASSQDGFGTVGITEAFF.

CDR3 nucleotides: TGCAGCGTTGAAGCGGTTGCGGGACATAGCGCAGATACGCAGTATTTT. It is translated as CSVEAVAGHSADTQYF. This chain uses TRBV29-1 with TRBJ2-3; TRBD1 or TRBD2 may be the D gene (6 bases each). CDR3 size: 16 residues. V dropped 1 base and J dropped 4 bases, with 18 bases sitting between them. The germline V gene has CDR1 SQVTM and CDR2 ANQGSEA.

This clonotype came up many times. J is TRBJ1-6 and V is TRBV6-6; no reliable D call. This CDR3 spans 16 amino acids. Germline values: CDR1 MNHNY, CDR2 SVGAGI (reference sequence). V gave up 0 bases and J gave up 9 bases, with 15 bases separating them. CDR3 coding DNA: TGTGCCAGCAGTTACTCGATGGTCGCAGAAGCTTCACCCCTCCACTTT. It codes for CASSYSMVAEASPLHF.

Many counts were recorded for this clonotype. The chain carries TRBV9 and TRBJ2-1, with 8 nucleotides matching TRBD2. V shed 8 bases, J shed 7 bases, and the junction held 20 bases outside the gene matches. Germline V gene sequence: CDR1 SGDLS, CDR2 YYNGEE. The CDR3 runs 17 residues. The CDR3 protein is CASSNARASGRSNEQFF. CDR3 nucleotides: TGTGCCAGTAGCAACGCCCGGGCCAGCGGGAGAAGTAATGAGCAGTTCTTC.

The CDR3 DNA follows: TGCGCCAGCAGCTGGGGGGTCAGGACGGGTTCTGGGGCCAACGTCCTGACTTTC. Its protein is CASSWGVRTGSGANVLTF. The rearrangement uses TRBV5-1 and TRBJ2-6; tentative D call: TRBD2 (6 bases). V gave up 3 bases and J gave up 1 base, with 17 bases separating them. Looked up from germline, CDR1 is SGHRS and CDR2 is YFSETQ. This CDR3 contains 18 residues.